The 17 T cell receptor beta chains listed next were all sequenced from one sample in a study of blood T cell repertoires in COVID-19 (dated by TCRdb to the early 2020s). Receptor amplification or capture employed the immunoSEQ multiplex PCR assay. What TCRdb holds here is the immuneACCESS table cut down to in-frame rearrangements. Part of the clones is not present; checked against another copy, under half of the missing clones reflect an unresolved V gene, and the others are unexplained. Here the sample has some 240,000 clones; more than 85% occur a single time. Of the sample, 0.7% to 0.85% falls within the top ten clones. The material sequenced was peripheral blood. These receptors came from a man between 60 and 75 years old with COVID-19, enrolled during active disease.

V usage is TRBV6-5 and J usage is TRBJ1-3; no definite D call. Trimming removed 2 bases at V and 0 bases at J, with 8 bases between. Germline V gives CDR1 MNHEY, CDR2 SVGAGI. CDR3 size: 15 residues. The CDR3 loop is CASSYKPRSGNTIYF. For the CDR3, the DNA is TGTGCCAGCAGTTACAAACCGCGCTCTGGAAACACCATATATTTT.

The V and J genes are TRBV3-1 (or the pseudogene TRBV3-2) and TRBJ2-1; 10 bases are a match to TRBD2. Germline CDR1 and CDR2: LGHDT and YNNKEL (reference sequence). The CDR3 spans 13 residues. Losses at the gene ends were 5 bases for V and 8 bases for J; bases not matched to a gene: 3. This CDR3 is CASSSSGGYEQFF. Here the CDR3 DNA reads TGTGCCAGCAGCTCTAGCGGGGGCTATGAGCAGTTCTTC.

Written as DNA, the CDR3 is TGTGCCAGCAGTTTATCCTATCCGGGTGGGACAGGGTCCTACGAGCAGTACTTC. It yields the protein CASSLSYPGGTGSYEQYF. V gene TRBV27 combines with J gene TRBJ2-7; 9 bases are shared with TRBD1. The CDR3 runs 18 residues. Germline values: CDR1 MNHEY, CDR2 SMNVEV (reference sequence). V lost 0 bases and J lost 1; bases outside the gene matches: 10.

The chain combines TRBV5-1 with TRBJ2-7; tentative D call: TRBD2 (6 bases). CDR1 is SGHRS and CDR2 is YFSETQ in the germline V gene. V lost 0 bases and J 7 bases, leaving 14 bases between the germline ends. The CDR3 loop spans 14 amino acids. CDR3 nucleotides: TGCGCCAGCAGCTTGGGCGGCGGGGCGGTTGAGCAGTACTTC. Amino acid sequence: CASSLGGGAVEQYF. Based on the CDR3 plus reference TRBV5-1 and TRBJ2-7, the full variable domain is KAGVTQTPRYLIKTRGQQVTLSCSPISGHRSVSWYQQTPGQGLQFLFEYFSETQRNKGNFPGRFSGRQFSNSRSEMNVSTLELGDSALYLCASSLGGGAVEQYFGPGTRLTVT.

The rearrangement links TRBV4-1 to TRBJ2-2; TRBD2 agrees at 8 bases. Germline V gives CDR1 MGHRA, CDR2 YSYEKL. This CDR3 is 16 amino acids long. V shed 0 bases and J 8 bases; nucleotides not matched to a gene: 8. CDR3 bases: TGCGCCAGCAGCCAAGATCTGGCGGGGGGCGCGGGGGAGCTGTTTTTT. It codes for CASSQDLAGGAGELFF.

The chain is built from TRBV30 and TRBJ2-1; the match to TRBD2 covers 7 bases. Losses at the gene ends were 8 bases for V and 4 bases for J; bases not matched to a gene: 11. CDR1 is GTSNPN, CDR2 SVGIG, per germline (reference sequence). The CDR3 runs to 14 residues. The CDR3 nucleotides read TGTGCCAGCCGGGACTACCGCTCGTACAATGAGCAGTTCTTC. Translated, it gives CASRDYRSYNEQFF.

This clone came up once. This chain links TRBV5-1 with TRBJ2-1; 13 bases are shared with TRBD2. V gave up 3 bases and J gave up 4 bases; unmatched junction bases: 1. The CDR3 runs 15 residues. Germline lookup yields CDR1 SGHRS and CDR2 YFSETQ. The CDR3 loop is CASSWTSGGYNEQFF. The DNA for the CDR3 is TGCGCCAGCAGCTGGACTAGCGGGGGTTACAATGAGCAGTTCTTC.

V gene TRBV7-2 combines with J gene TRBJ2-7; 12 bases line up with TRBD2. This CDR3 contains 14 residues. Trimming took 5 bases from V and 12 from J; bases not matched to a gene: 11. Germline V CDR1 and CDR2: SGHTA, FQGNSA. The CDR3 nucleotides read TGTGCCAGCAGCCTCGGACTAGCGGGGAGCGCCCTGTACTTC. Protein: CASSLGLAGSALYF.

The J gene is TRBJ1-1, the V gene TRBV18, with D perhaps matching TRBD1 (5 bases). The CDR3 runs to 14 residues. Germline V lookup: CDR1 KGHSH, CDR2 LQKENI. Between the trimmed V and J ends, which lost 3 bases and 1 base, there was a span of 9 bases. The CDR3 loop reads CASSPTQGNTEAFF. CDR3 coding DNA: TGTGCCAGCTCACCTACGCAGGGGAACACTGAAGCTTTCTTT.

In the case of this clone: The germline gene is not matched at one end of the junction; a read error may be the cause. The rearrangement uses TRBV7-7 and TRBJ2-5; TRBD2 might be the D (6 bases). Germline values: CDR1 SSHAT, CDR2 FNYEAQ (reference sequence). The length of the CDR3 is 12 residues. Here the CDR3 reads CASSLAGGTQYF. CDR3 DNA: TGTGCTAGCAGCTTAGCCGGGGGGACCCAGTACTTC.

The J gene is TRBJ2-2, the V gene TRBV7-3, with 7 bases identical to TRBD1. V lost 5 bases, J lost 9 bases, and 12 bases stayed unmatched. Per the germline V gene, CDR1 is SGHTA and CDR2 is FQGTGA. The CDR3 length is 15 residues. CDR3 sequence: CASSPRDSDHRELFF. Written as DNA, the CDR3 is TGTGCCAGCAGCCCCCGGGACAGCGACCACCGGGAGCTGTTTTTT.

The J gene is TRBJ2-6, the V gene TRBV7-8; 10 bases agree with TRBD1. From germline, CDR1 is SGHVS and CDR2 FQNEAQ. V trimming: 2 bases; J trimming: 2 bases; junction bases outside the gene matches: 9. The CDR3 is made up of 19 amino acids. As DNA, the CDR3 is TGTGCCAGCAGCTTATTTCCCGGGACAGGGGCAACTGGGGCCAACGTCCTGACTTTC. Protein sequence: CASSLFPGTGATGANVLTF.

As DNA, the CDR3 is TGCAGCGCCCAGGGGGACGGCACTGAAGCTTTCTTT. It specifies CSAQGDGTEAFF. V gene TRBV29-1 combines with J gene TRBJ1-1; TRBD1 aligns across 7 bases. The length of the CDR3 is 12 residues. In germline, CDR1 is SQVTM, CDR2 ANQGSEA. The trim removed 7 bases at V and 4 bases at J, leaving 6 bases unmatched.

The rearrangement uses TRBV4-3 and TRBJ2-7; tentatively, D is TRBD1 (6 bases). Germline CDR1 and CDR2: LGHNA and YSLEER. V was cut by 3 bases and J by 0 bases, with 12 bases left in between. The CDR3 extends over 15 amino acids. CDR3 sequence: CASSQGHLSSYEQYF. CDR3 bases: TGCGCCAGCAGCCAGGGACACCTAAGCTCCTACGAGCAGTACTTC.

The chain has TRBV18 and TRBJ2-1, with 10 bases that match TRBD1. Germline CDR1 and CDR2: KGHSH and LQKENI. This CDR3 contains 15 residues. V lost 4 bases, J lost 5 bases, and 5 bases stayed unmatched. The CDR3 coding sequence is TGTGCCAGCTCACAGGGACAGGGGCTCAACAATGAGCAGTTCTTC. Translation gives CASSQGQGLNNEQFF.

This rearrangement joins TRBV5-4 to TRBJ1-6, with TRBD1 as a possible D gene (5 bases). CDR1 is SGHNT and CDR2 is YYREEE in the germline V gene (reference sequence). The CDR3 is 16 amino acids. V gave up 3 bases and J gave up 9 bases, with 19 bases separating them. The CDR3 here is CASSSERGGFGSPLHF. In DNA, the CDR3 is TGTGCCAGCAGCTCCGAACGGGGGGGGTTTGGTTCACCCCTCCACTTT.

V usage is TRBV11-2 and J usage is TRBJ1-2; D unclear. Germline CDR1 reads SGHAT; CDR2 reads FQNNGV. The CDR3 loop spans 13 amino acids. Trimming removed 5 bases at V and 2 bases at J, with 9 bases between. The CDR3, as DNA: TGTGCCAGCAGCGCAGGAGGAAACTATGGCTACACCTTC. Protein sequence: CASSAGGNYGYTF.